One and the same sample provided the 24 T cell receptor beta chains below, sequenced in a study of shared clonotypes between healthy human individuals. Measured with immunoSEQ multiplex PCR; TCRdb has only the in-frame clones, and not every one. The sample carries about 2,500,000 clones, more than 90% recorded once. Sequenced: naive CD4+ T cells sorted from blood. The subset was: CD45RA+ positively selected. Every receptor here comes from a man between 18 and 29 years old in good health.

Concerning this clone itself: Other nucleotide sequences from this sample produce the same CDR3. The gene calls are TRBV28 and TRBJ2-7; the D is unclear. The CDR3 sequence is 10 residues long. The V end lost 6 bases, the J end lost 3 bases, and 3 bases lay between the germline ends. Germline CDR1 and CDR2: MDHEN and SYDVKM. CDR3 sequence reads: CASRGYEQYF. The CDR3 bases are TGTGCCAGCAGAGGCTACGAGCAGTACTTC.

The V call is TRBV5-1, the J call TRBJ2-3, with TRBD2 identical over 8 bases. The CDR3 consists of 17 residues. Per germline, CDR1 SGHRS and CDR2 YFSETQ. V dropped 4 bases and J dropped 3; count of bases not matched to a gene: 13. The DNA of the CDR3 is TGCGCCAGCAGCGTTTCACATAGCGGGGACGGAACAGATACGCAGTATTTT. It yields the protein CASSVSHSGDGTDTQYF.

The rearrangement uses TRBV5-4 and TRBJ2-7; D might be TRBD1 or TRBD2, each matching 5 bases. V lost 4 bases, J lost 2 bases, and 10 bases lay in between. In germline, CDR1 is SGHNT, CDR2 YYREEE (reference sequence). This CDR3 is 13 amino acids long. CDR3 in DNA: TGTGCCAGCAGCCGGGACGGCGCCTACGAGCAGTACTTC. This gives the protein CASSRDGAYEQYF.

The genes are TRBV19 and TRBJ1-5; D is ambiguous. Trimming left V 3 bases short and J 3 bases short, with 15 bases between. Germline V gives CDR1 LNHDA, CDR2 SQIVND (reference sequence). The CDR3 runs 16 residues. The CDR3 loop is CASSMGRAASNQPQHF. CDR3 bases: TGTGCCAGTAGTATGGGCCGCGCAGCTTCCAATCAGCCCCAGCATTTT.

CDR3 sequence: CASSPGPIRWEAFF. The CDR3 DNA is TGTGCCAGCTCTCCGGGCCCCATTCGGTGGGAAGCTTTCTTT. The chain is built from TRBV28 and TRBJ1-1; D unresolved. The CDR3 extends over 14 amino acids. The germline gives CDR1 MDHEN, CDR2 SYDVKM. Between the trimmed V and J ends, which lost 8 bases and 8 bases, there was a span of 21 bases.

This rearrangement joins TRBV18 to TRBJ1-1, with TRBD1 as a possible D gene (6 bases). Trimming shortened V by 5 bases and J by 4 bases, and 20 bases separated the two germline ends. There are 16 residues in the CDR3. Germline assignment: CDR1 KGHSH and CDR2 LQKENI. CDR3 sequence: CASSTNAGAVGTEAFF. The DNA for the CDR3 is TGTGCCAGCTCAACTAACGCAGGGGCCGTGGGCACTGAAGCTTTCTTT.

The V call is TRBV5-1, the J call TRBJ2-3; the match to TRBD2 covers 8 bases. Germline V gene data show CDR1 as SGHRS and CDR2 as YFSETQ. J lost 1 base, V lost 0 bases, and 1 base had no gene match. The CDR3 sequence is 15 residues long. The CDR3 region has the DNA TGCGCCAGCAGCTTGGATAGCGGGGGCACAGATACGCAGTATTTT. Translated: CASSLDSGGTDTQYF.

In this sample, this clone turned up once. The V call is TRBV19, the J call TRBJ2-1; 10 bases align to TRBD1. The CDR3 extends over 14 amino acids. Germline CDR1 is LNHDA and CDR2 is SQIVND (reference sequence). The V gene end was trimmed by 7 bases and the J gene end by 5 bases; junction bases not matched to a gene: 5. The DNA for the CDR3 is TGTGCCAGTAAGGGACAGGGGAATAACAATGAGCAGTTCTTC. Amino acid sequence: CASKGQGNNNEQFF. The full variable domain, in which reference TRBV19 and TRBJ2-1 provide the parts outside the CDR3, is DGGITQSPKYLFRKEGQNVTLSCEQNLNHDAMYWYRQDPGQGLRLIYYSQIVNDFQKGDIAEGYSVSREKKESFPLTVTSAQKNPTAFYLCASKGQGNNNEQFFGPGTRLTVL.

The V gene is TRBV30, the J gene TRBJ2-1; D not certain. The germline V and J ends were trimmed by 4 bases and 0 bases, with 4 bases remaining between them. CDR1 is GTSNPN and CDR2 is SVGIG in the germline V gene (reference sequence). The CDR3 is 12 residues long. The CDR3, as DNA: TGTGCCTGGACTAACTCCTACAATGAGCAGTTCTTC. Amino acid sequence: CAWTNSYNEQFF.

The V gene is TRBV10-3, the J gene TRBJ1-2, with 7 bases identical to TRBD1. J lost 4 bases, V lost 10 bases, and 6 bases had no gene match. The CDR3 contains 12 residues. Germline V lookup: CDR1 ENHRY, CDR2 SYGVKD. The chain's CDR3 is CANYDRAYGYTF. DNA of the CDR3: TGTGCCAACTATGACAGGGCCTATGGCTACACCTTC.

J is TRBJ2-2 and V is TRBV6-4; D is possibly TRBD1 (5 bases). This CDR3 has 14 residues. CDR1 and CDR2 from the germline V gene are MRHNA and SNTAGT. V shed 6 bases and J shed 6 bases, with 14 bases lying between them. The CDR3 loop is CASSGQFLAGELFF. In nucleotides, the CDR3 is TGTGCCAGCAGCGGACAATTCCTGGCCGGGGAGCTGTTTTTT.

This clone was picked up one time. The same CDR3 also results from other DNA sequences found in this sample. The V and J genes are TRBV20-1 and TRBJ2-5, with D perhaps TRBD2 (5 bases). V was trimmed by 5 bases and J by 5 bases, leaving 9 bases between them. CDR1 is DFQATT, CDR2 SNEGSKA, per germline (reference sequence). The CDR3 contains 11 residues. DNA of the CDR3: TGCAGTGCTGGACTCCAGGAGACCCAGTACTTC. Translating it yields CSAGLQETQYF.

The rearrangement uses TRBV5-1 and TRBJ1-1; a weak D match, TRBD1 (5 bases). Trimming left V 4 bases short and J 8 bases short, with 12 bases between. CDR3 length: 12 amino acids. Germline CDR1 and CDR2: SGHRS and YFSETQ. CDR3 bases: TGCGCCAGCAGCCCGGGGGGACGAGAAGCTTTCTTT. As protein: CASSPGGREAFF.

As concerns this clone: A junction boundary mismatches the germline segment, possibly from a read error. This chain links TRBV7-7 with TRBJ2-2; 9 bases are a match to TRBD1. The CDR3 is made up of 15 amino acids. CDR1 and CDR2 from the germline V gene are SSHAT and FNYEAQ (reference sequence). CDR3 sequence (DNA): TGTGCTAGCAGCCCCGGGACAGGGTCATCCGGGGAGCTGTTTTTT. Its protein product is CASSPGTGSSGELFF.

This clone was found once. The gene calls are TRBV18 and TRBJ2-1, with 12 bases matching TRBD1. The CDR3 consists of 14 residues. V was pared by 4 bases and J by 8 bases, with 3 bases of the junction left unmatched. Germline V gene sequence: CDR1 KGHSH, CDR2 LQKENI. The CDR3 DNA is TGTGCCAGCTCACTCGGGACAGGGGGCGATGAGCAGTTCTTC. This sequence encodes CASSLGTGGDEQFF.

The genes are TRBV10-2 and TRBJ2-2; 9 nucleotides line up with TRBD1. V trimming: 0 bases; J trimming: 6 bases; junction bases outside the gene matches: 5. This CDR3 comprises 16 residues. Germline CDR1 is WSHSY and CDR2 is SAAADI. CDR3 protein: CASSESYRGPPGELFF. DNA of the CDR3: TGCGCCAGCAGTGAGTCGTACAGGGGGCCGCCCGGGGAGCTGTTTTTT.

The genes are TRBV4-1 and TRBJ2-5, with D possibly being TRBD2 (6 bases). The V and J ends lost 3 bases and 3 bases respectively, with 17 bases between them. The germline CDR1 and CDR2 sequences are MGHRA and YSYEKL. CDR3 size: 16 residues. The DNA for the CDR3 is TGCGCCAGCAGCCAGAGACTCTCACCGGGGGAAGAGACCCAGTACTTC. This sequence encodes CASSQRLSPGEETQYF.

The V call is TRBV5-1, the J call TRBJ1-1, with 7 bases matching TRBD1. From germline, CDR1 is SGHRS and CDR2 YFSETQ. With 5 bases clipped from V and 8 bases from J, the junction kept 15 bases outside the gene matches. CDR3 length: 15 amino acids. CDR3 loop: CASSSATGSGSEAFF. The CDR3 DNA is TGCGCCAGCAGTTCTGCGACAGGGAGTGGGTCCGAAGCTTTCTTT.

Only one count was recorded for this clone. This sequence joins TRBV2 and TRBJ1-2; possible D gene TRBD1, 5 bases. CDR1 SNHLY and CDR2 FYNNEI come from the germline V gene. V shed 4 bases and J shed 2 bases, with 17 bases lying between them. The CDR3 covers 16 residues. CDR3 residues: CASSAPRQGGNYGYTF. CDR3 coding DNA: TGTGCCAGCAGTGCACCCCGGCAGGGTGGGAACTATGGCTACACCTTC.

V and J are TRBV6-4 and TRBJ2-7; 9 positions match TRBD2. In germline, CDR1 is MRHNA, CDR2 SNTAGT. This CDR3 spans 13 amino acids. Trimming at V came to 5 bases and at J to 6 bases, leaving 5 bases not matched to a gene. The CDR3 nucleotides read TGTGCCAGCAGTATTGTAGCGGGAGTCGAGCAGTACTTC. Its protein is CASSIVAGVEQYF.

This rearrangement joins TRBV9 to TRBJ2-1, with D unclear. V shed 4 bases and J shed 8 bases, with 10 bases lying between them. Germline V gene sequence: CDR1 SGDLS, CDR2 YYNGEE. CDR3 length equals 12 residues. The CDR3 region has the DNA TGTGCCAGCAGCCCTCTTGGCGATGAGCAGTTCTTC. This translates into CASSPLGDEQFF.

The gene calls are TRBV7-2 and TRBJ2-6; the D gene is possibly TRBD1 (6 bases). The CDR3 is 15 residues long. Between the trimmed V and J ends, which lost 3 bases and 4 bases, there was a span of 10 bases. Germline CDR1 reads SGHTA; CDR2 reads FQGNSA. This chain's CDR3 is CASSFAGVGANVLTF. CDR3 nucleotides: TGTGCCAGCAGCTTCGCAGGGGTGGGGGCCAACGTCCTGACTTTC.

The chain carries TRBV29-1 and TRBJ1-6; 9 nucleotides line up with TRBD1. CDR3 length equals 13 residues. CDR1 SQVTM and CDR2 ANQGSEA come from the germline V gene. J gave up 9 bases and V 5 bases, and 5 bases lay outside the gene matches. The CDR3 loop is CSVRQGEGSPLHF. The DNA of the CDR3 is TGCAGCGTTCGACAGGGGGAGGGTTCACCCCTCCACTTT.

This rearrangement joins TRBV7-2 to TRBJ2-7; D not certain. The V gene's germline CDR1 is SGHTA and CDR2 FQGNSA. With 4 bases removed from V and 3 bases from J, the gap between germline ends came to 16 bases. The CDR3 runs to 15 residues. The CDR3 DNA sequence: TGTGCCAGCAGCTCCACACCCTTGCGGAGCTACGAGCAGTACTTC. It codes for CASSSTPLRSYEQYF.